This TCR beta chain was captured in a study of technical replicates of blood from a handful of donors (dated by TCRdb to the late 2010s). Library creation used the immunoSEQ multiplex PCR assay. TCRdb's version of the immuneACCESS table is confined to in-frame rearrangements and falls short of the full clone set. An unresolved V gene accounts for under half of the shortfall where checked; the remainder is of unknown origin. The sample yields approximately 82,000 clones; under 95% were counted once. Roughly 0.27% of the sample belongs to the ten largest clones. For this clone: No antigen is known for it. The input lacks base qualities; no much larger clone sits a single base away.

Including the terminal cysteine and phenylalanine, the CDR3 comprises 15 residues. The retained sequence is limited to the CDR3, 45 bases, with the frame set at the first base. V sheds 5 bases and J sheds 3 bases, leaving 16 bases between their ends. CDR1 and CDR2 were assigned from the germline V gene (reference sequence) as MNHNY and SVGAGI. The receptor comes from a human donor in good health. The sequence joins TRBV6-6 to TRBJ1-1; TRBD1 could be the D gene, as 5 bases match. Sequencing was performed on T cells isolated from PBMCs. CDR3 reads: CASSPQDIRHTEAFF. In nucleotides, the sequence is TGTGCCAGCAGTCCCCAGGACATTCGTCACACTGAAGCTTTCTTT.